The 31 T cell receptor beta chains below come from one sample, sequenced in a study of T cell responses to AZD1222 COVID-19 vaccine. The method was immunoSEQ multiplex PCR; TCRdb's version includes in-frame clones alone and lacks a portion of them. The profile covers about 150,000 clones, with 70% to 90% appearing a single time and 5.5% to 6% taken by the ten largest. The sequences come from peripheral blood, collected on day 0 of MenACWY control vaccination. The source of these receptors is an adult in good health.

V is TRBV5-1 and J is TRBJ1-1; 8 nucleotides agree with TRBD1. The CDR3 length is 14 residues. The J segment lost 4 bases and the V segment lost 0 bases, leaving 2 bases of the junction unmatched. Germline CDR1 reads SGHRS; CDR2 reads YFSETQ. The CDR3 here is CASSLDTGGTEAFF. CDR3 coding DNA: TGCGCCAGCAGCTTGGATACAGGGGGCACTGAAGCTTTCTTT.

This clone was recorded once. The chain couples TRBV6-1 to TRBJ1-5; D perhaps matches TRBD1 (5 bases). The CDR3 consists of 13 residues. V was cut by 2 bases and J by 7 bases, with 9 bases left in between. Germline CDR1 reads MNHNS; CDR2 reads SASEGT. CDR3 in DNA: TGTGCCAGCAGTGAACAGGGTCAGCAGCCCCAGCATTTT. Translated: CASSEQGQQPQHF.

The chain couples TRBV9 to TRBJ2-1; D is uncertain. Per germline, CDR1 SGDLS and CDR2 YYNGEE. CDR3 size: 14 residues. Trimming cost V 4 bases and J 4 bases, with 12 bases left between them. The CDR3 sequence: CASSPLARYNEQFF. In DNA, the CDR3 is TGTGCCAGCAGCCCTCTGGCTCGATACAATGAGCAGTTCTTC. Looking up the rest from reference TRBV9 and TRBJ2-1 gives the full variable domain: DSGVTQTPKHLITATGQRVTLRCSPRSGDLSVYWYQQSLDQGLQFLIQYYNGEERAKGNILERFSAQQFPDLHSELNLSSLELGDSALYFCASSPLARYNEQFFGPGTRLTVL.

The chain carries TRBV13 and TRBJ2-2, with D perhaps TRBD1 or TRBD2 (5 bases each). The germline V and J ends were trimmed by 3 bases and 1 base, with 12 bases remaining between them. Germline V gives CDR1 PRHDT, CDR2 FYEKMQ (reference sequence). The CDR3 spans 16 residues. The CDR3 sequence: CASSFPGPMNTGELFF. Here the CDR3 DNA reads TGTGCCAGCAGCTTCCCGGGACCGATGAACACCGGGGAGCTGTTTTTT.

J is TRBJ2-5 and V is TRBV30; 8 positions match TRBD1. This CDR3 spans 16 amino acids. In germline, CDR1 is GTSNPN, CDR2 SVGIG (reference sequence). CDR3 residues: CATDRRAGGYQETQYF. Here the CDR3 DNA reads TGTGCTACTGACCGCAGGGCAGGGGGCTACCAAGAGACCCAGTACTTC.

A single count supports this clone. The rearrangement links TRBV5-4 to TRBJ2-3; 12 bases fit TRBD2. Germline-derived CDR1 and CDR2 are SGHNT and YYREEE (reference sequence). CDR3 size: 17 residues. V lost 4 bases to trimming and J lost 2 bases; unmatched junction nucleotides: 8. The DNA of the CDR3 is TGTGCCAGCAGCCAAGGACTAGCGGGGCCATACACAGATACGCAGTATTTT. Translated, it gives CASSQGLAGPYTDTQYF.

The gene calls are TRBV29-1 and TRBJ2-7; no clear D. The CDR3 runs to 11 residues. V lost 5 bases and J 1 base, leaving 6 bases between the germline ends. Looked up from germline, CDR1 is SQVTM and CDR2 is ANQGSEA. The CDR3 DNA reads TGCAGCGTTCGGGCTTCCTACGAGCAGTACTTC. Its protein product is CSVRASYEQYF.

The genes are TRBV9 and TRBJ1-4; D call uncertain. V lost 4 bases and J 8 bases, leaving 21 bases between the germline ends. Per the germline V gene, CDR1 is SGDLS and CDR2 is YYNGEE. The CDR3 extends over 16 amino acids. The chain's CDR3 is CASSSTTGVAGEKLFF. The CDR3 bases are TGTGCCAGCAGCTCGACCACCGGGGTCGCGGGCGAAAAACTGTTTTTT.

This clone is a singleton in its sample. The rearrangement uses TRBV6-5 and TRBJ2-7, with TRBD2 matching 9 bases. Trimming took 5 bases from V and 4 from J; bases not matched to a gene: 3. Germline V gene lookup returns CDR1 MNHEY and CDR2 SVGAGI. This CDR3 contains 13 residues. As DNA, the CDR3 is TGTGCCAGCAGTCTAGCGGGAAGGTACGAGCAGTACTTC. It specifies CASSLAGRYEQYF.

The rearrangement joins TRBV5-1 to TRBJ1-1, with 8 bases lining up with TRBD1. This CDR3 has 15 amino acids. The J segment lost 4 bases and the V segment lost 4 bases, leaving 9 bases of the junction unmatched. CDR1 is SGHRS, CDR2 YFSETQ, per germline. Here the CDR3 DNA reads TGCGCCAGCAGCGAAAGGACAGGGCGAAGCACTGAAGCTTTCTTT. Its translation is CASSERTGRSTEAFF.

This clone has more than one count but fewer than ten. The chain carries TRBV20-1 and TRBJ1-1, with D hard to call. CDR3 size: 11 residues. Germline values: CDR1 DFQATT, CDR2 SNEGSKA (reference sequence). V lost 6 bases, J lost 4 bases, and 9 bases lay in between. This CDR3 reads CSAPTSTEAFF. In DNA, the CDR3 is TGCAGTGCCCCGACGTCCACTGAAGCTTTCTTT.

J is TRBJ1-2 and V is TRBV28, with unresolved D. Trimming removed 5 bases at V and 5 bases at J, with 9 bases between. CDR3 size: 12 residues. Germline CDR1 is MDHEN and CDR2 is SYDVKM. CDR3 protein: CASSQAPYGYTF. CDR3 DNA sequence: TGTGCCAGCAGTCAAGCACCGTATGGCTACACCTTC.

J is TRBJ1-5 and V is TRBV7-8; D not resolved. In germline, CDR1 is SGHVS, CDR2 FQNEAQ. This CDR3 contains 14 residues. The V end was cut by 5 bases, the J end by 7 bases, with 15 bases between. CDR3 loop: CASSPRVGFQPQHF. The DNA for the CDR3 is TGTGCCAGCAGCCCAAGGGTGGGGTTCCAGCCCCAGCATTTT.

This clone was recorded only once. The chain employs TRBV11-2 and TRBJ2-3; the match to TRBD2 covers 8 bases. CDR1 is SGHAT and CDR2 is FQNNGV in the germline V gene. Trimming took 1 base from V and 6 from J; bases not matched to a gene: 6. The CDR3 consists of 15 residues. The CDR3 sequence is CASSLASGGRDTQYF. CDR3 sequence (DNA): TGTGCCAGCAGCTTAGCTTCGGGGGGGCGTGATACGCAGTATTTT.

V is TRBV11-3 and J is TRBJ2-7, with D possibly TRBD2 on 6 matching bases. From germline, CDR1 is SGHNT and CDR2 YENEEA. The CDR3 has 14 amino acids. Trimming pared 5 bases from V and 6 bases from J, leaving 17 bases between. This CDR3 reads CASSIRTNFGEQYF. The CDR3 DNA follows: TGTGCCAGCAGCATACGGACTAATTTTGGCGAGCAGTACTTC. Based on the CDR3 plus reference TRBV11-3 and TRBJ2-7, the full variable domain is EAGVVQSPRYKIIEKKQPVAFWCNPISGHNTLYWYLQNLGQGPELLIRYENEEAVDDSQLPKDRFSAERLKGVDSTLKIQPAELGDSAVYLCASSIRTNFGEQYFGPGTRLTVT.

This sequence joins TRBV27 and TRBJ1-2, with 9 bases that match TRBD1. The trim removed 6 bases at V and 10 bases at J, leaving 6 bases unmatched. CDR3 length: 12 amino acids. Germline V gene sequence: CDR1 MNHEY, CDR2 SMNVEV (reference sequence). CDR3 sequence reads: CASSLLQGAYTF. The CDR3 bases are TGTGCCAGCAGCCTATTACAGGGGGCCTACACCTTC.

The chain is built from TRBV6-5 and TRBJ2-2; D gene unclear. The CDR3 runs 14 residues. V was trimmed by 7 bases and J by 3 bases, leaving 12 bases between them. Germline loops: CDR1 MNHEY, CDR2 SVGAGI. CDR3 in DNA: TGTGCCAGCACCCTGCCGTCGGACACCGGGGAGCTGTTTTTT. The encoded protein is CASTLPSDTGELFF.

This chain uses TRBV30 with TRBJ2-7, with 10 bases matching TRBD2. V lost 1 base, J lost 4 bases, and 4 bases stayed unmatched. The CDR3 totals 14 residues. The V gene's germline CDR1 is GTSNPN and CDR2 SVGIG (reference sequence). The CDR3 nucleotides read TGTGCCTGGAGTGGACTAGCGGGCGCTTACGAGCAGTACTTC. Amino acids: CAWSGLAGAYEQYF.

The rearrangement links TRBV27 to TRBJ2-2; D unresolved. The CDR3 covers 13 residues. Germline V gives CDR1 MNHEY, CDR2 SMNVEV (reference sequence). Trimming removed 6 bases at V and 0 bases at J, with 5 bases between. In DNA form, the CDR3 reads TGTGCCAGCAGGACAACGAACACCGGGGAGCTGTTTTTT. Encoded protein: CASRTTNTGELFF.

Only a few counts were recorded for this clone. V is TRBV12-5 and J is TRBJ1-5; 7 positions match TRBD1. The junction had 3 bases not matched to a gene; V was cut back by 5 bases and J by 2 bases. Germline CDR1 LGHNT, CDR2 FRNRAP. The CDR3 has 14 residues. The CDR3 protein is CASGPGGGNQPQHF. The DNA of the CDR3 is TGTGCTAGTGGTCCAGGGGGAGGCAATCAGCCCCAGCATTTT.

The chain couples TRBV27 to TRBJ2-7; D perhaps matches TRBD2 (5 bases). Trimming removed 2 bases at V and 0 bases at J, with 8 bases between. Germline V gene data show CDR1 as MNHEY and CDR2 as SMNVEV (reference sequence). The CDR3 sequence is 14 residues long. DNA for the CDR3: TGTGCCAGCAGTTTAACTAGAAACTCCTACGAGCAGTACTTC. Amino acids: CASSLTRNSYEQYF.

This clone was recorded only once. The CDR3 DNA follows: TGTGCCAGCAGCGCCTTATTAACGACAGGGGCCCCGAACACTGAAGCTTTCTTT. Amino acids: CASSALLTTGAPNTEAFF. The chain combines TRBV9 with TRBJ1-1, with 8 bases matching TRBD1. Germline CDR1 SGDLS, CDR2 YYNGEE. The junction had 14 bases not matched to a gene; V was cut back by 3 bases and J by 1 base. The CDR3 loop spans 18 amino acids.

This clone has only a few counts. This rearrangement joins TRBV7-6 to TRBJ1-1, with D hard to call. Per the germline V gene, CDR1 is SGHVS and CDR2 is FNYEAQ. Between the trimmed V and J ends, which lost 5 bases and 0 bases, there was a span of 7 bases. The CDR3 sequence is 13 residues long. The CDR3 reads CASSPHVNTEAFF. The DNA of the CDR3 is TGTGCCAGCAGCCCACACGTGAACACTGAAGCTTTCTTT.

This rearrangement joins TRBV7-2 to TRBJ1-5, with D unresolved. Trimming took off 6 bases at V and 4 bases at J, with 7 bases between the two ends. This CDR3 spans 12 amino acids. Germline V gene lookup returns CDR1 SGHTA and CDR2 FQGNSA. CDR3: CASRENNQPQHF. CDR3 coding DNA: TGTGCCAGCAGGGAGAATAATCAGCCCCAGCATTTT.

This chain joins TRBV6-5 and TRBJ1-3; the D is unclear. V lost 6 bases and J 0 bases, leaving 12 bases between the germline ends. The germline CDR1 and CDR2 sequences are MNHEY and SVGAGI. This CDR3 has 15 residues. CDR3 coding DNA: TGTGCCAGCAGGGCGGCGACCACCTCTGGAAACACCATATATTTT. Encoded protein: CASRAATTSGNTIYF.

The chain couples TRBV27 to TRBJ1-5, with 7 positions matching TRBD1. This CDR3 spans 14 amino acids. The germline V gene encodes CDR1 MNHEY and CDR2 SMNVEV (reference sequence). Trimming took 6 bases from V and 4 from J; bases not matched to a gene: 6. The CDR3 coding sequence is TGTGCCAGCAGGAAAGGGACAGTAAATCAGCCCCAGCATTTT. Translation gives CASRKGTVNQPQHF.

V and J are TRBV5-4 and TRBJ2-5; no definite D call. Trimming cost V 3 bases and J 1 base, with 7 bases left between them. Germline V CDR1 and CDR2: SGHNT, YYREEE (reference sequence). The CDR3 is 13 amino acids. The CDR3 DNA reads as TGTGCCAGCAGCTCTAGGACCCAAGAGACCCAGTACTTC. It yields the protein CASSSRTQETQYF. The complete variable domain, with remaining parts taken from reference TRBV5-4 and TRBJ2-5, reads ETGVTQSPTHLIKTRGQQVTLRCSSQSGHNTVSWYQQALGQGPQFIFQYYREEENGRGNFPPRFSGLQFPNYSSELNVNALELDDSALYLCASSSRTQETQYFGPGTRLLVL.

The chain combines TRBV19 with TRBJ2-2; 9 nucleotides agree with TRBD1. This CDR3 spans 14 amino acids. Trimming at V came to 8 bases and at J to 4 bases, leaving 5 bases not matched to a gene. The germline V gene has CDR1 LNHDA and CDR2 SQIVND (reference sequence). DNA of the CDR3: TGTGCCAGTCACGACAGGGGGGGCACCGGGGAGCTGTTTTTT. Amino acids: CASHDRGGTGELFF.

The J gene is TRBJ1-2, the V gene TRBV5-8; D remains unclear. Germline-derived CDR1 and CDR2 are SGHTS and YDEGEE. This CDR3 is 15 amino acids long. Trimming left V 1 base short and J 0 bases short, with 10 bases between. CDR3 in amino acids: CASSLSGLANYGYTF. The CDR3 region has the DNA TGTGCCAGCAGCTTGTCGGGGTTAGCTAACTATGGCTACACCTTC.

This clone was recorded a few times. The J gene is TRBJ2-1, the V gene TRBV7-2; D remains unclear. The germline CDR1 and CDR2 sequences are SGHTA and FQGNSA. V shed 4 bases and J shed 5 bases, with 15 bases lying between them. This CDR3 is built from 15 residues. CDR3 region: CASSSRTGLHNEQFF. In nucleotides, the CDR3 is TGTGCCAGCAGCTCCAGGACGGGTCTCCACAATGAGCAGTTCTTC.

This chain connects TRBV5-1 to TRBJ1-1; tentatively, D is TRBD1 (5 bases). The CDR3 is 13 amino acids. The V gene's germline CDR1 is SGHRS and CDR2 YFSETQ. Trimming took 2 bases from V and 12 from J, leaving 17 bases between them. CDR3 sequence reads: CASSLRDGLDTFF. The CDR3 DNA reads as TGCGCCAGCAGCTTAAGGGACGGACTAGACACTTTCTTT.